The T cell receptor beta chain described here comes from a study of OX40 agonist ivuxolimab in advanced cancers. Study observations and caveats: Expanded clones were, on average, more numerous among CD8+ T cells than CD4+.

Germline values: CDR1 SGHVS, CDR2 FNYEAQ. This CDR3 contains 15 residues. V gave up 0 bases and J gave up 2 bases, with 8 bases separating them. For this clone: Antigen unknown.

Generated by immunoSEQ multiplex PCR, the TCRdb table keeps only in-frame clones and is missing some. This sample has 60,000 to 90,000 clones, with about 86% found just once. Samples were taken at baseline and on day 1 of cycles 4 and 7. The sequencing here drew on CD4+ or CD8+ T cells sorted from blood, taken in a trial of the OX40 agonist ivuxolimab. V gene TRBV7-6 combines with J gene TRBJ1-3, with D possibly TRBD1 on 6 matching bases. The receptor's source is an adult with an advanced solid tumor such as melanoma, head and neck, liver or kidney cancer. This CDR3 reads CASSLAAGAGNTIYF. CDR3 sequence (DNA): TGTGCCAGCAGCTTAGCGGCAGGGGCTGGAAACACCATATATTTT.